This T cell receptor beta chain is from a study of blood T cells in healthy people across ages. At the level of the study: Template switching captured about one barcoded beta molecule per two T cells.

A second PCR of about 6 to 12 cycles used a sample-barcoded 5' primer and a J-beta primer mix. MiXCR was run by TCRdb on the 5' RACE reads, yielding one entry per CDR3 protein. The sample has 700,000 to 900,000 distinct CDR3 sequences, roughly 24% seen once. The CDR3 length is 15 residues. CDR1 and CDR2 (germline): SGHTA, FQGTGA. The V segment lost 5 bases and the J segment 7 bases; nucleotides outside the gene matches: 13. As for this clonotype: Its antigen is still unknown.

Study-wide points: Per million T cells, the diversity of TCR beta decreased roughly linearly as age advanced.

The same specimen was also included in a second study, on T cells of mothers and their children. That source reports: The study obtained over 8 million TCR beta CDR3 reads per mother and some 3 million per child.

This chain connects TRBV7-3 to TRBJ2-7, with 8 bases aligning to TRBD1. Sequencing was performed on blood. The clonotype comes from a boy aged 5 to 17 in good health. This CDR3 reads CASSPTGTGVGEQYF. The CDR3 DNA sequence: TGTGCCAGCAGCCCCACCGGGACAGGAGTGGGTGAGCAGTACTTC.